Each of the 20 T cell receptor beta chains below was sequenced from the same sample in a study of vaccination effects on CD4 cells after COVID-19. Sequencing followed a ViraFEST assay step that expanded antigen-specific CD4+ T cells with viral peptide pools. Once cultured for roughly ten days, the cells underwent separation to obtain CD4+ T cells. Everyone in the study got two shots of either the BNT162b2 or mRNA-1273 vaccine. Their specific antigens are unknown. Measured with immunoSEQ multiplex PCR; TCRdb has only the in-frame clones, and not every one. The table has approximately 65,000 clones, about 67% seen once; the top ten hold about 1.6%. Sequenced here: CD4+ T cells from PBMCs cultured with HCoV-229E spike peptides, sampled after COVID-19 vaccination. The receptors here all came from a human donor who received a COVID-19 vaccine.

The chain uses TRBV6-5 and TRBJ1-1; 8 nucleotides agree with TRBD1. The CDR3 consists of 13 residues. The V and J ends lost 8 bases and 4 bases, in that order; junction bases with no gene match: 6. Germline V gives CDR1 MNHEY, CDR2 SVGAGI. DNA of the CDR3: TGTGCCAGCGGGACAGGTTTAGGCACTGAAGCTTTCTTT. It translates to CASGTGLGTEAFF.

The genes are TRBV28 and TRBJ1-2; D uncertain. The V end was cut by 8 bases, the J end by 5 bases, with 18 bases between. This CDR3 spans 14 amino acids. Germline lookup yields CDR1 MDHEN and CDR2 SYDVKM. The CDR3 loop is CASARTGSPYGYTF. CDR3 coding DNA: TGTGCCAGCGCTAGGACTGGGTCCCCTTATGGCTACACCTTC.

This clone came up once. This chain links TRBV19 with TRBJ1-5; 9 bases line up with TRBD1. The CDR3 runs to 17 residues. Per germline, CDR1 LNHDA and CDR2 SQIVND (reference sequence). The V gene end was trimmed by 4 bases and the J gene end by 3 bases; junction bases not matched to a gene: 10. CDR3: CASSRPQQGANNQPQHF. CDR3 sequence (DNA): TGTGCCAGTAGTAGGCCCCAACAGGGGGCGAACAATCAGCCCCAGCATTTT.

This sequence joins TRBV19 and TRBJ2-2; D not certain. Germline CDR1 reads LNHDA; CDR2 reads SQIVND (reference sequence). CDR3 size: 13 residues. With 1 base removed from V and 4 bases from J, the gap between germline ends came to 4 bases. The CDR3 sequence is CASSIVFTGELFF. For the CDR3, the DNA is TGTGCCAGTAGTATAGTTTTCACCGGGGAGCTGTTTTTT. The full variable domain, with the rest looked up from reference TRBV19 and TRBJ2-2, is DGGITQSPKYLFRKEGQNVTLSCEQNLNHDAMYWYRQDPGQGLRLIYYSQIVNDFQKGDIAEGYSVSREKKESFPLTVTSAQKNPTAFYLCASSIVFTGELFFGEGSRLTVL.

The rearrangement uses TRBV28 and TRBJ2-5; 7 bases match TRBD1. Germline values: CDR1 MDHEN, CDR2 SYDVKM. J lost 5 bases, V lost 2 bases, and 11 bases had no gene match. CDR3 size: 16 residues. The CDR3 loop reads CASSLGGLRGRETQYF. For the CDR3, the DNA is TGTGCCAGCAGTTTAGGAGGTCTGAGGGGGCGGGAGACCCAGTACTTC.

The chain combines TRBV12-3 or TRBV12-4 with TRBJ2-7; the D is unclear. Trimming cost V 5 bases and J 7 bases, with 12 bases left between them. The CDR3 consists of 12 residues. CDR3 region: CASSTRLGEQYV. Here the CDR3 DNA reads TGTGCCAGCAGTACCAGGCTGGGAGAGCAGTACGTC.

V usage is TRBV24-1 and J usage is TRBJ1-2, with TRBD1 as a possible D gene (5 bases). Germline V lookup: CDR1 KGHDR, CDR2 SFDVKD. The CDR3 runs to 12 residues. The germline V and J ends were trimmed by 5 bases and 7 bases, with 10 bases remaining between them. The CDR3 nucleotides read TGTGCCACCAGTGTTGGGGCGGGTGGCTACACCTTC. The encoded protein is CATSVGAGGYTF.

This chain joins TRBV15 and TRBJ1-2; TRBD1 might be the D (5 bases). Trimming cost V 2 bases and J 6 bases, with 19 bases left between them. CDR3 length: 16 residues. Looked up from germline, CDR1 is LNHNV and CDR2 is YYDKDF (reference sequence). Here the CDR3 DNA reads TGTGCCACCAGCAGAAATCCAGGGAGCTCGGGCCATGGCTACACCTTC. Translated, it gives CATSRNPGSSGHGYTF.

The chain combines TRBV14 with TRBJ2-6; D remains ambiguous. Trimming left V 1 base short and J 0 bases short, with 7 bases between. The CDR3 spans 16 residues. Germline V gives CDR1 SGHDN, CDR2 FVKESK. The CDR3 loop is CASSQGSYSGANVLTF. The CDR3 DNA sequence: TGTGCCAGCAGCCAAGGTAGCTACTCTGGGGCCAACGTCCTGACTTTC.

This clone was detected only a few times. The rearrangement uses TRBV30 and TRBJ1-5; D gene ambiguous. V was trimmed by 1 base and J by 3 bases, leaving 7 bases between them. The CDR3 has 13 residues. Germline V gives CDR1 GTSNPN, CDR2 SVGIG (reference sequence). Here the CDR3 reads CAWSGSPNQPQHF. The CDR3 DNA sequence: TGTGCCTGGAGTGGGAGTCCCAATCAGCCCCAGCATTTT.

The gene calls are TRBV10-2 and TRBJ1-1; the D gene is possibly TRBD1 (6 bases). Per the germline V gene, CDR1 is WSHSY and CDR2 is SAAADI. The germline V and J ends were trimmed by 9 bases and 0 bases, with 14 bases remaining between them. The CDR3 spans 14 residues. The CDR3 reads CASSDRLMNTEAFF. CDR3 DNA sequence: TGCGCCAGTTCGGACAGATTAATGAACACTGAAGCTTTCTTT.

The chain couples TRBV21-1 to TRBJ2-7; the listed D gene, TRBD1, was not tested against the DNA. TRBV21-1 has pseudogene status. This CDR3 has 16 residues. The CDR3 loop reads CASSKGAPGGADEQYV. For the CDR3, the DNA is TGTGCCAGCAGCAAAGGGGCCCCAGGGGGCGCTGACGAGCAGTACGTC.

The chain carries TRBV5-5 and TRBJ2-7, with 7 bases aligning to TRBD1. This CDR3 region has 13 residues. Per the germline V gene, CDR1 is SGHKS and CDR2 is YYEKEE (reference sequence). V lost 4 bases to trimming and J lost 5 bases; unmatched junction nucleotides: 6. DNA for the CDR3: TGTGCCAGCAGCAGAACAGGGGCCCACGAGCAGTACGTC. This translates into CASSRTGAHEQYV.

In DNA form, the CDR3 reads TGCAGTGTCCCCGGACAGTATGGCTACACCTTC. It translates to CSVPGQYGYTF. The rearrangement uses TRBV20-1 and TRBJ1-2, with D possibly being TRBD1 (6 bases). Trimming shortened V by 7 bases and J by 5 bases, and 11 bases separated the two germline ends. This CDR3 has 11 residues. Germline V gives CDR1 DFQATT, CDR2 SNEGSKA (reference sequence).

The V and J genes are TRBV5-1 and TRBJ2-1, with 10 bases aligning to TRBD1. The CDR3 runs to 16 residues. Germline-derived CDR1 and CDR2 are SGHRS and YFSETQ. V dropped 5 bases and J dropped 9; count of bases not matched to a gene: 14. In DNA form, the CDR3 reads TGCGCCAGCAGGTCTGCGCAGACAGGGGGCTTTGGTGAGCAGTTCTTC. Protein product: CASRSAQTGGFGEQFF. Based on the CDR3 plus reference TRBV5-1 and TRBJ2-1, the full variable domain is KAGVTQTPRYLIKTRGQQVTLSCSPISGHRSVSWYQQTPGQGLQFLFEYFSETQRNKGNFPGRFSGRQFSNSRSEMNVSTLELGDSALYLCASRSAQTGGFGEQFFGPGTRLTVL.

This chain links TRBV18 with TRBJ2-3; D is undetermined. Germline CDR1 KGHSH, CDR2 LQKENI. The CDR3 is made up of 11 amino acids. V was trimmed by 3 bases and J by 5 bases, leaving 3 bases between them. CDR3 residues: CASSPEDTQYF. Written as DNA, the CDR3 is TGTGCCAGCTCACCCGAAGATACGCAGTATTTT.

V and J are TRBV18 and TRBJ2-5, with 12 bases aligning to TRBD2. Germline CDR1 is KGHSH and CDR2 is LQKENI. CDR3 size: 16 residues. V lost 6 bases, J lost 0 bases, and 5 bases stayed unmatched. The CDR3 loop is CASSPRTSGDQETQYF. The DNA of the CDR3 is TGTGCCAGCTCCCCTAGGACTAGCGGGGACCAAGAGACCCAGTACTTC.

The chain is built from TRBV5-1 and TRBJ2-1; TRBD1 matches 12 bases. V lost 3 bases, J lost 8 bases, and 3 bases stayed unmatched. Germline CDR1 is SGHRS and CDR2 is YFSETQ. The CDR3 is made up of 14 amino acids. The CDR3 loop is CASSSGTGGDEQFF. The CDR3 nucleotides are TGCGCCAGCAGCTCGGGGACAGGGGGCGATGAGCAGTTCTTC.

The chain combines TRBV30 with TRBJ1-5, with D possibly being TRBD1 (5 bases). Germline CDR1 is GTSNPN and CDR2 is SVGIG (reference sequence). V was trimmed by 1 base and J by 7 bases, leaving 11 bases between them. The CDR3 loop spans 13 amino acids. The CDR3 protein is CAWSAGSGQPQHF. The CDR3 nucleotides are TGTGCCTGGAGTGCAGGGTCGGGGCAGCCCCAGCATTTT.

The chain recombines TRBV19 with TRBJ1-6, with D possibly TRBD1 on 6 matching bases. Trimming removed 1 base at V and 10 bases at J, with 11 bases between. The CDR3 is 14 amino acids. Germline V gene lookup returns CDR1 LNHDA and CDR2 SQIVND (reference sequence). CDR3 coding DNA: TGTGCCAGTAGTATAGTCAGGGGCGAATCACCCCTCCACTTT. It encodes CASSIVRGESPLHF.